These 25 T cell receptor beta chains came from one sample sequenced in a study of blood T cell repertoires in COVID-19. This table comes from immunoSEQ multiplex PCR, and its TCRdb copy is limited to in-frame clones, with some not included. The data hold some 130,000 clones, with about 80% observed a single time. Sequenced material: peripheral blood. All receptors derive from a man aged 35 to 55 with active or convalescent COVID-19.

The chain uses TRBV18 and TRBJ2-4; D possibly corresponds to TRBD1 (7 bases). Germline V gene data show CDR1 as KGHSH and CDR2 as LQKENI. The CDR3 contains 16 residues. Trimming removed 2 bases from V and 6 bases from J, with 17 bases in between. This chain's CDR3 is CASSPGGGTEGNIQYF. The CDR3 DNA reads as TGTGCCAGCTCACCAGGAGGAGGGACAGAAGGAAACATTCAGTACTTC. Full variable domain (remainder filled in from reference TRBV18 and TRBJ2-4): NAGVMQNPRHLVRRRGQEARLRCSPMKGHSHVYWYRQLPEEGLKFMVYLQKENIIDESGMPKERFSAEFPKEGPSILRIQQVVRGDSAAYFCASSPGGGTEGNIQYFGAGTRLSVL.

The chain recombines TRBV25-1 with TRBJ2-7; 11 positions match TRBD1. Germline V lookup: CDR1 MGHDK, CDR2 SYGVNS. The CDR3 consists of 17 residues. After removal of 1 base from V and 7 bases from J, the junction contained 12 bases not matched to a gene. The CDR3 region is CASSESKGGQGAREQYF. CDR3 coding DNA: TGTGCCAGCAGTGAATCAAAGGGCGGACAGGGGGCGAGGGAGCAGTACTTC.

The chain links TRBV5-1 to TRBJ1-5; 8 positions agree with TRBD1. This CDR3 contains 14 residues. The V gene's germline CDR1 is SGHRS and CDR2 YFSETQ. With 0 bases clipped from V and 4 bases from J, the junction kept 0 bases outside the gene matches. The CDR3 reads CASSLGDRNQPQHF. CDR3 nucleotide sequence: TGCGCCAGCAGCTTGGGGGACAGGAATCAGCCCCAGCATTTT.

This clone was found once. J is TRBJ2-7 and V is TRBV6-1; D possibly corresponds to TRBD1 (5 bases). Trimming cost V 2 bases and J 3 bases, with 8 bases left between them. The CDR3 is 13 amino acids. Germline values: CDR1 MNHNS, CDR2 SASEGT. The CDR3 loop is CASSERGSYEQYF. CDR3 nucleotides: TGTGCCAGCAGTGAAAGGGGTAGCTACGAGCAGTACTTC.

DNA for the CDR3: TGTGCCAGCACCGCACCTCTAGCGAGCAATGAGCAGTTCTTC. Its translation is CASTAPLASNEQFF. V usage is TRBV6-5 and J usage is TRBJ2-1, with D perhaps matching TRBD2 (6 bases). V was pared by 7 bases and J by 6 bases, with 16 bases between. CDR3 length: 14 residues. Germline V CDR1 and CDR2: MNHEY, SVGAGI.

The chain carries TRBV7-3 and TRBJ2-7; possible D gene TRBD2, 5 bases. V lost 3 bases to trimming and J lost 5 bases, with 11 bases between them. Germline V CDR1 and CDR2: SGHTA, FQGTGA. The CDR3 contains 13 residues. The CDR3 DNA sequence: TGTGCCAGCAGCTTCGTGGACGGGGACGAGCAGTACTTC. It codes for CASSFVDGDEQYF.

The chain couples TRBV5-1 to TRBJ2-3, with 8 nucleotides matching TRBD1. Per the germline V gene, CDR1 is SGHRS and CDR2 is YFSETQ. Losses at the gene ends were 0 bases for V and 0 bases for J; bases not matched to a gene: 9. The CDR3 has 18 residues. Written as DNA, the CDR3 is TGCGCCAGCAGCTTGGCCTTAACAGGGGGACAGAGCACAGATACGCAGTATTTT. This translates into CASSLALTGGQSTDTQYF. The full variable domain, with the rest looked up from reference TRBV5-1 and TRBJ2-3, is KAGVTQTPRYLIKTRGQQVTLSCSPISGHRSVSWYQQTPGQGLQFLFEYFSETQRNKGNFPGRFSGRQFSNSRSEMNVSTLELGDSALYLCASSLALTGGQSTDTQYFGPGTRLTVL.

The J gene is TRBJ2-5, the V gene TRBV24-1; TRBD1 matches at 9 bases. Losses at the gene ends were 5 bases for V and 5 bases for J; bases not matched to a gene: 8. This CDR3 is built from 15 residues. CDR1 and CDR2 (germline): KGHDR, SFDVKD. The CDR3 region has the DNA TGTGCCACCAGTGGGACAGGGGATGATTGGGAGACCCAGTACTTC. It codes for CATSGTGDDWETQYF.

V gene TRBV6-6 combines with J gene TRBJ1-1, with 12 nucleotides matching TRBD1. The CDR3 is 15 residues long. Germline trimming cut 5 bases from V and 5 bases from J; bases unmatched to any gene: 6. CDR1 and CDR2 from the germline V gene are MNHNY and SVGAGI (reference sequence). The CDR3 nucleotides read TGTGCCAGCAGTCCCGGGACAGGGGGCGGAACTGAAGCTTTCTTT. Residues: CASSPGTGGGTEAFF.

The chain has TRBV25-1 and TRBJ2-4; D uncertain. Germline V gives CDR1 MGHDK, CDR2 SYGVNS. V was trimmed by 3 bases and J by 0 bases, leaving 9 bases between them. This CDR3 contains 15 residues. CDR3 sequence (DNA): TGTGCCAGCAGTGAGGGCTCCCTAGCCAAAAACATTCAGTACTTC. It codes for CASSEGSLAKNIQYF.

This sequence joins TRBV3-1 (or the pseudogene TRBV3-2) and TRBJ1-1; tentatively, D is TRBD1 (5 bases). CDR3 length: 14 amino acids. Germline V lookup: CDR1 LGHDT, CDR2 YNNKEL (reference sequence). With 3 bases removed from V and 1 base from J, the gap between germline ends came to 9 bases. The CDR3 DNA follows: TGTGCCAGCAGCCATTTTACAGGGAACACTGAAGCTTTCTTT. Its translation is CASSHFTGNTEAFF.

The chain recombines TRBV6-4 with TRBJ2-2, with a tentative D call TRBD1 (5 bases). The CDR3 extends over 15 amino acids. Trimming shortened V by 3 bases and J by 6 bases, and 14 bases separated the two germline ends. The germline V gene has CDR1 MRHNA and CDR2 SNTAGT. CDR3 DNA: TGTGCCAGCAGTGAGCAGGGTTGGTCTGCCGGGGAGCTGTTTTTT. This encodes CASSEQGWSAGELFF.

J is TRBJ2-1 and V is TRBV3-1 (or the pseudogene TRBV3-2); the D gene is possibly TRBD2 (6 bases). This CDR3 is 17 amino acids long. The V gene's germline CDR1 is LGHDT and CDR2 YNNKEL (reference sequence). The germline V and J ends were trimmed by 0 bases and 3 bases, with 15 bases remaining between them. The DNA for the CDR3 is TGTGCCAGCAGCCAAGAAAGGGCCGAGACTAGCTACAATGAGCAGTTCTTC. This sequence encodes CASSQERAETSYNEQFF.

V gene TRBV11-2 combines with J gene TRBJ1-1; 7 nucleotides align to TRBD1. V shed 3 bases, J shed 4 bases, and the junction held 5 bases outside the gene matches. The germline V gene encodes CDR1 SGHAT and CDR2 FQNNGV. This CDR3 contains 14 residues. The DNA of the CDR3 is TGTGCCAGCAGCTTGACAGGGAATAGCACTGAAGCTTTCTTT. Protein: CASSLTGNSTEAFF. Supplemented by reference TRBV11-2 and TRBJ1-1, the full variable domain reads EAGVAQSPRYKIIEKRQSVAFWCNPISGHATLYWYQQILGQGPKLLIQFQNNGVVDDSQLPKDRFSAERLKGVDSTLKIQPAKLEDSAVYLCASSLTGNSTEAFFGQGTRLTVV.

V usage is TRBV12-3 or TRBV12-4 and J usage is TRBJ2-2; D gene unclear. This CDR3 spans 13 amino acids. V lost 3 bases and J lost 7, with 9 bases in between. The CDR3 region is CASSFSADGELFF. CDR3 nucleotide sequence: TGTGCCAGCAGTTTTTCGGCGGACGGGGAGCTGTTTTTT.

The DNA for the CDR3 is TGTGCCAGCAGCTCGACAGGGAGGTCTGGAAACACCATATATTTT. Translated: CASSSTGRSGNTIYF. The rearrangement joins TRBV28 to TRBJ1-3; 7 bases line up with TRBD1. The ends lost 6 bases at V and 1 base at J; junction bases unmatched: 6. The CDR3 has 15 amino acids. CDR1 is MDHEN, CDR2 SYDVKM, per germline.

The CDR3 coding sequence is TGTGCCAGCTCCCGCCCGGGGGGCGCAGCGGGGGGCCTCTACAATGAGCAGTTCTTC. It translates to CASSRPGGAAGGLYNEQFF. The chain is built from TRBV27 and TRBJ2-1, with 9 bases lining up with TRBD2. V gave up 8 bases and J gave up 3 bases; unmatched junction bases: 20. The CDR3 sequence is 19 residues long. The germline gives CDR1 MNHEY, CDR2 SMNVEV (reference sequence).

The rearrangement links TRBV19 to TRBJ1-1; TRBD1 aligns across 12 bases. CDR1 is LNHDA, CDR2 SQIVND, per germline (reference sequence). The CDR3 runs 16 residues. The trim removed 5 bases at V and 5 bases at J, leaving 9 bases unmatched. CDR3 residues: CASSARDRGLRTEAFF. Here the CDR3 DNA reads TGTGCCAGTAGTGCCCGGGACAGGGGGCTGAGAACTGAAGCTTTCTTT.

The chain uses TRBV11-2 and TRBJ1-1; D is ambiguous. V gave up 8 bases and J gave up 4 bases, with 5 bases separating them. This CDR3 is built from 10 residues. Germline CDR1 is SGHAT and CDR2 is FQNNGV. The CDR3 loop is CASGPTEAFF. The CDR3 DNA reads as TGTGCCAGCGGCCCCACTGAAGCTTTCTTT.

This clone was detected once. CDR3 region: CASSPNDRAREAFF. CDR3 bases: TGTGCCAGCAGTCCAAACGACAGGGCTCGTGAAGCTTTCTTT. V and J are TRBV9 and TRBJ1-1, with TRBD1 identical over 7 bases. CDR1 and CDR2 from the germline V gene are SGDLS and YYNGEE. This CDR3 has 14 amino acids. V shed 5 bases and J 7 bases; nucleotides not matched to a gene: 11.

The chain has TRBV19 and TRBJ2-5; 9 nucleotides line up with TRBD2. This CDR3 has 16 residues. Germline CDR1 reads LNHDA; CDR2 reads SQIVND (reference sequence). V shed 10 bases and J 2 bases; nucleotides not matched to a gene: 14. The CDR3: CANPPGLALKQETQYF. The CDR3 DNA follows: TGTGCCAACCCCCCGGGACTAGCCCTAAAACAAGAGACCCAGTACTTC.

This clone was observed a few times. CDR3 DNA: TGTGCCAGCAGTTTATCGGCAGGGTGGTCTGGAAACACCATATATTTT. Its translation: CASSLSAGWSGNTIYF. The chain has TRBV27 and TRBJ1-3, with D perhaps TRBD1 (5 bases). The CDR3 totals 16 residues. Trimming removed 0 bases from V and 1 base from J, with 10 bases in between. CDR1 MNHEY and CDR2 SMNVEV come from the germline V gene (reference sequence).

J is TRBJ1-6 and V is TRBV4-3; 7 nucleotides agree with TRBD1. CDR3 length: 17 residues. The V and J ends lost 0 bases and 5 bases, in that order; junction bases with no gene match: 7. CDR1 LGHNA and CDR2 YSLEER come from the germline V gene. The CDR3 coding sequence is TGCGCCAGCAGCCAAGATAGGGACAGACCGGATAATTCACCCCTCCACTTT. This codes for CASSQDRDRPDNSPLHF.

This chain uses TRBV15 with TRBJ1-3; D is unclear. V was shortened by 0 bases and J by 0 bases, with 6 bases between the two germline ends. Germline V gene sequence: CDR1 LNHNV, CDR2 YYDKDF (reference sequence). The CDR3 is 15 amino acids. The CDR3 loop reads CATSRELPSGNTIYF. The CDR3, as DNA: TGTGCCACCAGCAGAGAACTCCCCTCTGGAAACACCATATATTTT.

CDR3 residues: CASSPGRGNGYTF. The CDR3 region has the DNA TGTGCCAGCAGTCCAGGCAGGGGGAATGGCTACACCTTC. V is TRBV12-3 or TRBV12-4 and J is TRBJ1-2; 7 bases fit TRBD1. V shed 5 bases, J shed 6 bases, and the junction held 6 bases outside the gene matches. There are 13 residues in the CDR3.